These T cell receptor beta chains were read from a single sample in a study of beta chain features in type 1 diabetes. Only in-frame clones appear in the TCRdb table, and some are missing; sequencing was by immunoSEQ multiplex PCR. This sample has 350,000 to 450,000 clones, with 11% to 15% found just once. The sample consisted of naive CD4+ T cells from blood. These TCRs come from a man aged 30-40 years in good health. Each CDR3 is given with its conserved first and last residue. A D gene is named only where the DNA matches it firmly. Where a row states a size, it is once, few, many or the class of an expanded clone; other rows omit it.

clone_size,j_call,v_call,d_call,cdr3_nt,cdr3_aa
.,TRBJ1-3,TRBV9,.,TGTGCCAGCAGCCCCCGGAGGGGCGGAAACACCATATATTTT,CASSPRRGGNTIYF
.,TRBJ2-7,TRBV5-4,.,TGTGCCAGCAGCTTGGCCGGTAGTCCGCTGGGAAATAAGGGGCTCTACGAGCAGTACTTC,CASSLAGSPLGNKGLYEQYF
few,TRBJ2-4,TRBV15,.,TGTGCCACCAGCCGCTGGGGGGCCAAAAACATTCAGTACTTC,CATSRWGAKNIQYF
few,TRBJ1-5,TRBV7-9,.,TGTGCCAGCGGCAGGGGAGTGTACCAGCCCCAGCATTTT,CASGRGVYQPQHF
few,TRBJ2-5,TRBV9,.,TGTGCCAGCAGCGTAGGGCCCGTCCAAGAGACCCAGTACTTC,CASSVGPVQETQYF
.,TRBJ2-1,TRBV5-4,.,TGTGCCAGCAGCCCCGTGGCGGGCCTCTCCTACAATGAGCAGTTCTTC,CASSPVAGLSYNEQFF
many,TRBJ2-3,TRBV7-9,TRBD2,TGTGCCAGCAGCCCCGCGGGACTAGAGGAACCGAGGACGCAGTATTTT,CASSPAGLEEPRTQYF
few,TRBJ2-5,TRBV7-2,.,TGTGCCAGCAGCCCCCGTCGGGCCCTCCGGGCAGAGACCCAGTACTTC,CASSPRRALRAETQYF
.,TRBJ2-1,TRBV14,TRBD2,TGTGCCAGCAGCCACGGACTAGCGGGAGTCCGGAATGAGCAGTTCTTC,CASSHGLAGVRNEQFF
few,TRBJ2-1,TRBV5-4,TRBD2,TGTGCCAGCAGCCGCGGGGGGCCGTCCTACAATGAGCAGTTCTTC,CASSRGGPSYNEQFF
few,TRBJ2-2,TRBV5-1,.,TGCGCCAGCAGCTTGGGGACAGTCACCGGGGAGCTGTTTTTT,CASSLGTVTGELFF
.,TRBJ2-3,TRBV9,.,TGTGCCAGCAGCGTAACTGGCCTAGCGATAGACACAGATACGCAGTATTTT,CASSVTGLAIDTDTQYF
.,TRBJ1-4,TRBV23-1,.,TGCGCCGACCACGGGGGGGCGAAACTGTTTTTT,CADHGGAKLFF
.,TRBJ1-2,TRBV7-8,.,TGTGCCAGCAGCCACTTGCCACTGAGTATAGGAAGGGCCCCCTGGACCTTC,CASSHLPLSIGRAPWTF
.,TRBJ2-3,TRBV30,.,TGTGCCTGGATTCTCAAAGGTCTCGGGGATGATACGCAGTATTTT,CAWILKGLGDDTQYF
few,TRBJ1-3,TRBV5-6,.,TGTGCCAGCAGCTGGGGACCTGCCGGTGGAAACACCATATATTTT,CASSWGPAGGNTIYF
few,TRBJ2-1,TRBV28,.,TGTGCCAGCAGGGCGGGGCCTAAAGATGAGCAGTTCTTC,CASRAGPKDEQFF
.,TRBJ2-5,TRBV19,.,TGTGCCAGTAGAGCCTCGCGTTTTGGGACCCAGTACTTC,CASRASRFGTQYF
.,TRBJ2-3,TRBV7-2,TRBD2,TGTGCCAGCAGCTCCGCCGTGAGCGGGAGGACAGATACGCAGTATTTT,CASSSAVSGRTDTQYF
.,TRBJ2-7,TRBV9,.,TGTGCCAGCAGCGTGGGATACGGGGGTCAGGACGAGCAGTACTTC,CASSVGYGGQDEQYF
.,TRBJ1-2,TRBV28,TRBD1,TGTGCCAGCAGGTCGCCGGGACAGGGGACAATGGGCTACACCTTC,CASRSPGQGTMGYTF
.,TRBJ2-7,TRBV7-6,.,TGTGCCAGCAGCTTTGGGATCACCTACGAGCAGTACTTC,CASSFGITYEQYF
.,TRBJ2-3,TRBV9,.,TGTGCCAGCAGCGTAGAAGGGGCGCGTCCCGCAGATACGCAGTATTTT,CASSVEGARPADTQYF
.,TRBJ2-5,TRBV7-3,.,TGTGCCAGCAGCCGGGGTATCCAAGAGACCCAGTACTTC,CASSRGIQETQYF
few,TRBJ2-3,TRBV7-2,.,TGTGCCAGCAGCTTAGCTCGGGGACAAGATACGCAGTATTTT,CASSLARGQDTQYF
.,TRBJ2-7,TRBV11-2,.,TGTGCCAGCAGCTTAGGATTTGGGGGGACCGAGCAGTACTTC,CASSLGFGGTEQYF
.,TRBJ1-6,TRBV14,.,TGTGCCAGCAGCCAAGCTGGGACATTTGGTTCACCCCTCCACTTT,CASSQAGTFGSPLHF
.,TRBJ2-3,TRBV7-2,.,TGTGCCAGCAGCTTAAAATATACGCAGTATTTT,CASSLKYTQYF
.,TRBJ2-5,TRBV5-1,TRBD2,TGCGCCAGCAGCTTGTATTCTAGCGGAAAAGAGACCCAGTACTTC,CASSLYSSGKETQYF
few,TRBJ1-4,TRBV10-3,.,TGTGCCATCGGTTCCGAAAAACTGTTTTTT,CAIGSEKLFF
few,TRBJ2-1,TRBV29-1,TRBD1,TGCAGCGTGAGGGGACAGGGGGCTTACAATGAGCAGTTCTTC,CSVRGQGAYNEQFF